The present T cell receptor beta chain was sequenced within a study of blood T cell repertoires in COVID-19. At the level of the study: Acute-phase and convalescent COVID-19 samples originated in the United States, Italy and Spain.

Per the germline V gene, CDR1 is SGHRS and CDR2 is YFSETQ. Trimming removed 2 bases from V and 0 bases from J, with 10 bases in between. This CDR3 comprises 15 residues. In the original analysis: Quantification of nucleated cells was approximated via reference gene primer amplification. This table comes from immunoSEQ multiplex PCR, and its TCRdb copy is limited to in-frame clones, with some not included. V and J calls and clone size follow that table, whereas D and trimming were derived from the DNA. Here the sample spans 98,000 or so clones, about 89% being singletons. The chain has TRBV5-1 and TRBJ2-3; D is possibly TRBD2 (6 bases). Material for sequencing was peripheral blood. The sequence came from a middle-aged man with acute or convalescent COVID-19. The CDR3 is CASSLDGTSTDTQYF. CDR3 nucleotide sequence: TGCGCCAGCAGCTTAGATGGGACTAGCACAGATACGCAGTATTTT.